Shown below are 27 T cell receptor beta chains from a single sample sequenced in a study of sequential checkpoint blockade in melanoma. Sequencing used immunoSEQ multiplex PCR; TCRdb keeps in-frame clones, though not all of them. The table has some 15,000 clones, approximately 74% seen once; the top ten hold roughly 25%. Treatment specified: randomized to nivolumab then ipilimumab (arm A) or the reverse (arm B). Sequenced here: CD8+ T cells sorted from blood (inferred from file names), sampled from a patient given nivolumab and ipilimumab in sequence. Every receptor here comes from a human donor with melanoma.

The CDR3 loop reads CASSEAEGTGDEQYV. The CDR3 bases are TGTGCCAGCAGTGAAGCGGAGGGGACAGGGGACGAGCAGTACGTC. The chain joins TRBV6-4 to TRBJ2-7, with 10 positions matching TRBD1. This CDR3 contains 15 residues. Germline V gene sequence: CDR1 MRHNA, CDR2 SNTAGT. Germline trimming cut 3 bases from V and 5 bases from J; bases unmatched to any gene: 7.

V and J are TRBV7-6 and TRBJ2-1; 9 bases map to TRBD2. Germline values: CDR1 SGHVS, CDR2 FNYEAQ. This CDR3 is 17 amino acids long. V lost 1 base to trimming and J lost 4 bases; unmatched junction nucleotides: 8. CDR3 in DNA: TGTGCCAGCAGCTTAGAAGCGGGGGGTACTTTTTACAATGAGCAGTTCTTC. It translates to CASSLEAGGTFYNEQFF.

In nucleotides, the CDR3 is TGCAGCGTCCGCGGGACAGGGAAAGAGACCCAGTACTTC. Translation: CSVRGTGKETQYF. The chain joins TRBV29-1 to TRBJ2-5; the match to TRBD1 covers 9 bases. V lost 6 bases and J lost 3; bases outside the gene matches: 5. The CDR3 extends over 13 amino acids. CDR1 and CDR2 from the germline V gene are SQVTM and ANQGSEA. Combining the CDR3 with reference TRBV29-1 and TRBJ2-5 gives the whole variable domain SAVISQKPSRDICQRGTSLTIQCQVDSQVTMMFWYRQQPGQSLTLIATANQGSEATYESGFVIDKFPISRPNLTFSTLTVSNMSPEDSSIYLCSVRGTGKETQYFGPGTRLLVL.

J is TRBJ2-1 and V is TRBV11-2; 7 bases agree with TRBD2. The CDR3 is 18 amino acids. The V segment lost 0 bases and the J segment 2 bases; nucleotides outside the gene matches: 10. Looked up from germline, CDR1 is SGHAT and CDR2 is FQNNGV. The CDR3 here is CASSLDPMAGETYNEQFF. The CDR3 DNA is TGTGCCAGCAGCTTAGACCCGATGGCGGGGGAGACCTACAATGAGCAGTTCTTC.

CDR3 sequence (DNA): TGCGCCAGCAGCCAAGTGTTCTTAGGGACAGGGGAAAATGAGCAGTTCTTC. The encoded protein is CASSQVFLGTGENEQFF. The V call is TRBV4-3, the J call TRBJ2-1; 10 bases map to TRBD1. The CDR3 totals 17 residues. Per the germline V gene, CDR1 is LGHNA and CDR2 is YSLEER. Trimming removed 1 base from V and 7 bases from J; junction bases left unmatched: 10.

The chain couples TRBV11-2 to TRBJ1-1; D is unclear. The V and J ends lost 6 bases and 0 bases respectively, with 11 bases between them. CDR1 and CDR2 (germline): SGHAT, FQNNGV. The CDR3 has 14 residues. The chain's CDR3 is CASSPDFMNTEAFF. In DNA, the CDR3 is TGTGCCAGCAGTCCAGACTTCATGAACACTGAAGCTTTCTTT.

The chain recombines TRBV27 with TRBJ2-5, with TRBD1 as a possible D gene (6 bases). V was clipped by 2 bases and J by 5 bases, with 15 bases between them. The CDR3 sequence is 15 residues long. The germline V gene encodes CDR1 MNHEY and CDR2 SMNVEV (reference sequence). CDR3 sequence reads: CASSLTSTGKETQYF. CDR3 DNA sequence: TGTGCCAGCAGTTTAACCTCAACAGGGAAGGAGACCCAGTACTTC.

In this sample, this clone turned up a few times. This chain uses TRBV30 with TRBJ1-1; no clear D gene. This CDR3 has 13 amino acids. Trimming pared 0 bases from V and 1 base from J, leaving 6 bases between. Germline V lookup: CDR1 GTSNPN, CDR2 SVGIG (reference sequence). The CDR3 DNA reads as TGTGCCTGGAGTGTTAGTAGGAACACTGAAGCTTTCTTT. Residues: CAWSVSRNTEAFF.

This chain connects TRBV25-1 to TRBJ1-3; D not certain. The V and J ends lost 6 bases and 2 bases respectively, with 11 bases between them. The CDR3 is 14 amino acids. Germline V gene sequence: CDR1 MGHDK, CDR2 SYGVNS. The CDR3: CASSFELTGNTIYF. CDR3 in DNA: TGTGCCAGCAGCTTCGAACTTACTGGAAACACCATATATTTT.

V and J are TRBV18 and TRBJ2-1, with a weak D call TRBD2 (6 bases). This CDR3 spans 15 amino acids. Looked up from germline, CDR1 is KGHSH and CDR2 is LQKENI. Trimming took 3 bases from V and 10 from J, leaving 19 bases between them. This CDR3 is CASSPGGIPPGEQFF. CDR3 nucleotide sequence: TGTGCCAGCTCACCGGGCGGGATCCCCCCCGGGGAGCAGTTCTTC.

V and J are TRBV19 and TRBJ2-7; TRBD1 agrees at 9 bases. V lost 3 bases and J lost 0; bases outside the gene matches: 3. The CDR3 sequence is 15 residues long. Germline V gene data show CDR1 as LNHDA and CDR2 as SQIVND (reference sequence). The CDR3 DNA sequence: TGTGCCAGTAGTATCGGACAGGGGTTCTCCTACGAGCAGTACTTC. This codes for CASSIGQGFSYEQYF.

The genes are TRBV27 and TRBJ1-1; 7 bases match TRBD1. CDR1 is MNHEY, CDR2 SMNVEV, per germline (reference sequence). V lost 2 bases, J lost 1 base, and 4 bases stayed unmatched. CDR3 length: 15 residues. As DNA, the CDR3 is TGTGCCAGCAGTTTAACGGCAGGGGGGAACACTGAAGCTTTCTTT. It translates to CASSLTAGGNTEAFF.

This clone is a singleton in its sample. This chain connects TRBV6-4 to TRBJ2-1, with 12 bases that match TRBD2. The CDR3 is made up of 15 amino acids. CDR1 MRHNA and CDR2 SNTAGT come from the germline V gene. The ends lost 6 bases at V and 9 bases at J; junction bases unmatched: 9. CDR3 DNA: TGTGCCAGCAGACCCACTAGCGGGAGGTCGGTTGAGCAGTTCTTC. It specifies CASRPTSGRSVEQFF.

This sequence joins TRBV5-1 and TRBJ1-2, with D possibly being TRBD1 (5 bases). The CDR3 has 16 residues. Trimming removed 4 bases at V and 0 bases at J, with 16 bases between. CDR1 is SGHRS, CDR2 YFSETQ, per germline. CDR3 region: CASSPLWGGSNYGYTF. In nucleotides, the CDR3 is TGCGCCAGCAGCCCGCTTTGGGGCGGATCTAACTATGGCTACACCTTC. The entire variable domain, with the rest obtained from reference TRBV5-1 and TRBJ1-2, is as follows: KAGVTQTPRYLIKTRGQQVTLSCSPISGHRSVSWYQQTPGQGLQFLFEYFSETQRNKGNFPGRFSGRQFSNSRSEMNVSTLELGDSALYLCASSPLWGGSNYGYTFGSGTRLTVV.

The rearrangement links TRBV19 to TRBJ2-5; the D gene is possibly TRBD2 (6 bases). The ends were cut back, 2 bases at V and 10 bases at J, with 11 bases in the middle. The CDR3 runs 12 residues. Germline V gene sequence: CDR1 LNHDA, CDR2 SQIVND (reference sequence). In DNA form, the CDR3 reads TGTGCCAGTAGTATAACGGGAGAAGACCAGTACTTC. Translation: CASSITGEDQYF.

The CDR3 reads CASSTRLLGQANYGYTF. For the CDR3, the DNA is TGTGCCAGCAGCACCCGGCTACTTGGACAGGCTAACTATGGCTACACCTTC. The rearrangement joins TRBV13 to TRBJ1-2; 7 nucleotides match TRBD1. Trimming cost V 5 bases and J 0 bases; bases outside gene matches: 12. Germline V gene lookup returns CDR1 PRHDT and CDR2 FYEKMQ (reference sequence). This CDR3 is built from 17 residues.

This chain uses TRBV7-6 with TRBJ2-5; D may be TRBD2 (5 bases). V lost 5 bases and J lost 3, with 13 bases in between. The V gene's germline CDR1 is SGHVS and CDR2 FNYEAQ. The CDR3 is made up of 14 amino acids. The CDR3, as DNA: TGTGCCAGCAGCGACGGGATGTTAGAAGAGACCCAGTACTTC. This translates into CASSDGMLEETQYF. The complete variable domain, with remaining parts taken from reference TRBV7-6 and TRBJ2-5, reads GAGVSQSPRYKVTKRGQDVALRCDPISGHVSLYWYRQALGQGPEFLTYFNYEAQQDKSGLPNDRFSAERPEGSISTLTIQRTEQRDSAMYRCASSDGMLEETQYFGPGTRLLVL.

This clone showed up just once. DNA for the CDR3: TGTGCCAGTAGTATCGGGGCAGGGGGCCCAGAGACCCAGTACTTC. Encoded protein: CASSIGAGGPETQYF. J is TRBJ2-5 and V is TRBV19; 8 nucleotides align to TRBD1. CDR1 and CDR2 from the germline V gene are LNHDA and SQIVND (reference sequence). After removal of 3 bases from V and 4 bases from J, the junction contained 7 bases not matched to a gene. The CDR3 covers 15 residues.

The table lists this clone with a few counts. V usage is TRBV6-5 and J usage is TRBJ2-3, with D unresolved. This CDR3 region has 14 residues. Per germline, CDR1 MNHEY and CDR2 SVGAGI. Between the trimmed V and J ends, which lost 5 bases and 1 base, there was a span of 10 bases. The CDR3 here is CASSPSGRTDTQYF. The CDR3 nucleotides are TGTGCCAGCAGTCCCTCGGGTCGCACAGATACGCAGTATTTT.

The chain combines TRBV27 with TRBJ2-3; 7 nucleotides line up with TRBD1. Germline V gene sequence: CDR1 MNHEY, CDR2 SMNVEV (reference sequence). V lost 6 bases and J lost 4; bases outside the gene matches: 4. The CDR3 loop spans 13 amino acids. CDR3 in DNA: TGTGCCAGCAGCCGACAGGGACCAGATACGCAGTATTTT. Protein sequence: CASSRQGPDTQYF.

There are a few counts of this clone. The chain is built from TRBV28 and TRBJ2-5; D unresolved. The DNA matches TRBJ2-4 better at its end, which makes the J call doubtful. CDR3 length: 14 residues. Looked up from germline, CDR1 is MDHEN and CDR2 is SYDVKM. For the CDR3, the DNA is TGTGCCAGCAGTTTCCTGGGTACGGGAAACATTCAGTACTTC. Residues: CASSFLGTGNIQYF.

The genes are TRBV25-1 and TRBJ2-3, with 10 bases matching TRBD1. Losses at the gene ends were 6 bases for V and 4 bases for J; bases not matched to a gene: 10. This CDR3 has 16 residues. Germline V gives CDR1 MGHDK, CDR2 SYGVNS. The CDR3: CASSGTGTGDPDTQYF. CDR3 nucleotides: TGTGCCAGCAGCGGGACCGGGACAGGGGACCCAGATACGCAGTATTTT.

The rearrangement uses TRBV9 and TRBJ2-5, with TRBD2 matching over 10 bases. The CDR3 length is 18 residues. Germline CDR1 and CDR2: SGDLS and YYNGEE. The J segment lost 5 bases and the V segment lost 4 bases, leaving 17 bases of the junction unmatched. The CDR3 loop reads CASSPRGGGGLASETQYF. CDR3 nucleotide sequence: TGTGCCAGCAGCCCCCGGGGGGGAGGGGGACTAGCGTCGGAGACCCAGTACTTC.

This chain joins TRBV9 and TRBJ1-4; D is ambiguous. The V end lost 3 bases, the J end lost 4 bases, and 7 bases lay between the germline ends. Germline loops: CDR1 SGDLS, CDR2 YYNGEE. The CDR3 runs to 13 residues. The CDR3 bases are TGTGCCAGCAGCGCCAGTAATAATGAAAAACTGTTTTTT. Residues: CASSASNNEKLFF.

This chain joins TRBV19 and TRBJ2-7, with 11 bases fitting TRBD2. The CDR3 length is 13 residues. V shed 4 bases and J 6 bases; nucleotides not matched to a gene: 2. Germline CDR1 and CDR2: LNHDA and SQIVND (reference sequence). Here the CDR3 reads CASSKLAGAEQYV. Written as DNA, the CDR3 is TGTGCCAGTAGTAAACTAGCGGGGGCCGAGCAGTACGTC.

V and J are TRBV18 and TRBJ2-7, with a weak D call TRBD1 (6 bases). Germline CDR1 reads KGHSH; CDR2 reads LQKENI. The CDR3 totals 15 residues. The V end lost 2 bases, the J end lost 4 bases, and 15 bases lay between the germline ends. The CDR3 coding sequence is TGTGCCAGCTCACCAATAGAATCGGACAGATACGAGCAGTACTTC. Its protein product is CASSPIESDRYEQYF.

This clone was observed a handful of times. This chain uses TRBV7-6 with TRBJ2-7; 7 bases are shared with TRBD2. The CDR3 contains 15 residues. CDR1 and CDR2 from the germline V gene are SGHVS and FNYEAQ. With 1 base clipped from V and 5 bases from J, the junction kept 8 bases outside the gene matches. The CDR3: CASSLGQRELNEQYV. CDR3 nucleotide sequence: TGTGCCAGCAGCTTAGGGCAGCGGGAATTGAACGAGCAGTACGTC.